Reported below is one T cell receptor (beta chain). The record originates from a study of blood T cell repertoires in COVID-19. Across the study: Samples of COVID-19 (acute and convalescent) were obtained from the United States, Italy and Spain.

As processed by the authors: Nucleated cell counts were estimated from reference gene primer amplification. The protocol was immunoSEQ multiplex PCR, while the TCRdb copy is restricted to in-frame clones and leaves out a portion. V and J calls and clone size are copied from that table; D and trimming were computed from the DNA. This table has fewer than 350,000 clones, 89% appearing once. Trimming removed 7 bases at V and 3 bases at J, with 22 bases between. CDR1 is MDHEN, CDR2 SYDVKM, per germline. The CDR3 consists of 17 residues. The genes are TRBV28 and TRBJ1-3; D call uncertain. Sequenced input: PBMCs or T cells enriched from blood (not recorded which). This clonotype was obtained from a woman aged 40-49 years who had recovered from COVID-19. This CDR3 is CASTDPADAMDGNTIYF. The CDR3 DNA follows: TGTGCCAGCACCGACCCGGCGGATGCTATGGATGGAAACACCATATATTTT.